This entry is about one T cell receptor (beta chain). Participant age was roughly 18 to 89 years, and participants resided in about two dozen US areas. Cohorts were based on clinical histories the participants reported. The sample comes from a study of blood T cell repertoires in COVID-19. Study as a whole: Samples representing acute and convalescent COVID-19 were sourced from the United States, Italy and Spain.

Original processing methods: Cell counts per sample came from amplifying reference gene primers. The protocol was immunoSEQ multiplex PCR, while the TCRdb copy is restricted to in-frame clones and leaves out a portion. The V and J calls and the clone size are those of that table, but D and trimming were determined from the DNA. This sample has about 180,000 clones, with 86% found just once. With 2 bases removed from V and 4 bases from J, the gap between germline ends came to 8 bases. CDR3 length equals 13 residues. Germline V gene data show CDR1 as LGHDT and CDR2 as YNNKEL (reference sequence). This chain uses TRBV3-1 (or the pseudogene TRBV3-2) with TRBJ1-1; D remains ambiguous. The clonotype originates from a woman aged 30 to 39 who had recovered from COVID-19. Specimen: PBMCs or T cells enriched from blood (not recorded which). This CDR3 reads CASSQPGSTEAFF. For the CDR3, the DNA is TGTGCCAGCAGCCAACCGGGGAGCACTGAAGCTTTCTTT.